Each of the 32 T cell receptor beta chains below was sequenced from the same sample in a study of OX40 agonist ivuxolimab in advanced cancers. Library prep was done by the immunoSEQ multiplex PCR assay. Imported from immuneACCESS, the table was reduced by TCRdb to in-frame sequences with V and J called. These copies leave out some clones; in studies compared against another copy, an unresolved V gene accounts for under half, and the cause of the remainder is not known. The sample contains 50,000 to 65,000 clones, roughly 90% of them found a single time. 0.67% of the sample lies in the top ten. Specimen: CD4+ or CD8+ T cells sorted from blood, collected in a trial of the OX40 agonist ivuxolimab. The receptors originated from an adult with an advanced solid tumor such as melanoma, head and neck, liver or kidney cancer.

The table lists this clone with a few counts. This chain links TRBV19 with TRBJ1-2; D gene ambiguous. The CDR3 consists of 15 residues. Germline CDR1 is LNHDA and CDR2 is SQIVND (reference sequence). Trimming stripped 1 base from V and 0 bases from J, with 9 bases between. CDR3 nucleotides: TGTGCCAGTAGTATAGGCGGAGGATCTAACTATGGCTACACCTTC. Amino acid sequence: CASSIGGGSNYGYTF. Together with reference TRBV19 and TRBJ1-2, the CDR3 gives the full variable domain: DGGITQSPKYLFRKEGQNVTLSCEQNLNHDAMYWYRQDPGQGLRLIYYSQIVNDFQKGDIAEGYSVSREKKESFPLTVTSAQKNPTAFYLCASSIGGGSNYGYTFGSGTRLTVV.

The rearrangement joins TRBV5-1 to TRBJ2-2; D is possibly TRBD1 or TRBD2 (5 bases each). Germline values: CDR1 SGHRS, CDR2 YFSETQ. CDR3 length equals 15 residues. Trimming shortened V by 4 bases and J by 0 bases, and 10 bases separated the two germline ends. The CDR3 region has the DNA TGCGCCAGCAGCCCCGGGACCGCGAACACCGGGGAGCTGTTTTTT. It is translated as CASSPGTANTGELFF. Using reference TRBV5-1 and TRBJ2-2 for the parts outside the CDR3, the full variable domain is KAGVTQTPRYLIKTRGQQVTLSCSPISGHRSVSWYQQTPGQGLQFLFEYFSETQRNKGNFPGRFSGRQFSNSRSEMNVSTLELGDSALYLCASSPGTANTGELFFGEGSRLTVL.

The chain uses TRBV2 and TRBJ2-2; TRBD2 might be the D (5 bases). V was shortened by 2 bases and J by 2 bases, with 12 bases between the two germline ends. The CDR3 consists of 16 residues. The V gene's germline CDR1 is SNHLY and CDR2 FYNNEI. The chain's CDR3 is CASSELGGGNTGELFF. CDR3 in DNA: TGTGCCAGCAGTGAATTAGGCGGAGGCAACACCGGGGAGCTGTTTTTT. Variable domain in full (rest from reference TRBV2 and TRBJ2-2): EPEVTQTPSHQVTQMGQEVILRCVPISNHLYFYWYRQILGQKVEFLVSFYNNEISEKSEIFDDQFSVERPDGSNFTLKIRSTKLEDSAMYFCASSELGGGNTGELFFGEGSRLTVL.

V usage is TRBV5-1 and J usage is TRBJ1-1, with a weak D call TRBD1 (5 bases). Trimming stripped 2 bases from V and 3 bases from J, with 11 bases between. The CDR3 extends over 14 amino acids. Germline V CDR1 and CDR2: SGHRS, YFSETQ. Written as DNA, the CDR3 is TGCGCCAGCAGCTTTAGGGACGGGGACACTGAAGCTTTCTTT. It encodes CASSFRDGDTEAFF.

The V gene is TRBV29-1, the J gene TRBJ2-3; the D gene could be TRBD1 or TRBD2 (5 bases each). CDR3 size: 12 residues. Germline loops: CDR1 SQVTM, CDR2 ANQGSEA. The germline V and J ends were trimmed by 3 bases and 5 bases, with 9 bases remaining between them. As DNA, the CDR3 is TGCAGCGTTGATGGGGGAAAAGATACGCAGTATTTT. The encoded protein is CSVDGGKDTQYF.

The chain combines TRBV19 with TRBJ2-5; D gene ambiguous. V lost 2 bases, J lost 2 bases, and 9 bases lay in between. The germline gives CDR1 LNHDA, CDR2 SQIVND (reference sequence). The CDR3 contains 14 residues. The CDR3: CASSINWVQETQYF. The CDR3 DNA reads as TGTGCCAGTAGTATAAACTGGGTTCAAGAGACCCAGTACTTC.

The chain links TRBV5-1 to TRBJ2-7; 8 nucleotides agree with TRBD1. Germline V lookup: CDR1 SGHRS, CDR2 YFSETQ. The CDR3 is 15 amino acids. V trimming: 0 bases; J trimming: 1 base; junction bases outside the gene matches: 3. CDR3 in DNA: TGCGCCAGCAGCTTGGGGACAGGGCAGTCCTACGAGCAGTACTTC. Its protein is CASSLGTGQSYEQYF.

The genes are TRBV5-4 and TRBJ1-4; D may be TRBD1 (5 bases). The V and J ends lost 1 base and 6 bases respectively, with 13 bases between them. The CDR3 totals 15 residues. Germline loops: CDR1 SGHNT, CDR2 YYREEE (reference sequence). The CDR3 sequence is CASSLIPGPDEKLFF. CDR3 sequence (DNA): TGTGCCAGCAGCTTGATCCCGGGGCCGGATGAAAAACTGTTTTTT.

The rearrangement joins TRBV6-1 to TRBJ2-3; 8 nucleotides match TRBD1. The J segment lost 0 bases and the V segment lost 6 bases, leaving 2 bases of the junction unmatched. The CDR3 has 14 residues. Germline V lookup: CDR1 MNHNS, CDR2 SASEGT. CDR3 nucleotide sequence: TGTGCCAGCAGCAGACAGGGGAGCACAGATACGCAGTATTTT. It is translated as CASSRQGSTDTQYF.

This chain joins TRBV2 and TRBJ1-2; 8 bases are shared with TRBD1. CDR3 length: 15 amino acids. The ends lost 5 bases at V and 6 bases at J; junction bases unmatched: 11. The germline V gene encodes CDR1 SNHLY and CDR2 FYNNEI. CDR3 nucleotides: TGTGCCAGCAGTTCCGGACAGGGACGATTTAATGGCTACACCTTC. Translated, it gives CASSSGQGRFNGYTF.

This sequence joins TRBV30 and TRBJ1-4; TRBD1 matches 9 bases. Unmatched junction bases numbered 11, after V lost 3 bases and J lost 9 bases. The CDR3 is made up of 15 amino acids. Germline CDR1 is GTSNPN and CDR2 is SVGIG (reference sequence). CDR3 nucleotides: TGTGCCTGGAGGAACGACGGGGGACAGGGAAAAAAACTGTTTTTT. Translation: CAWRNDGGQGKKLFF.

The J gene is TRBJ2-7, the V gene TRBV5-5, with 11 positions matching TRBD2. V lost 4 bases to trimming and J lost 6 bases; unmatched junction nucleotides: 18. Germline-derived CDR1 and CDR2 are SGHKS and YYEKEE (reference sequence). The CDR3 consists of 18 residues. The CDR3, as DNA: TGTGCCAGCAGCCCCGGGCTAGCGGGAGGCATCCTTCTCGCCGAGCAGTACTTC. As protein: CASSPGLAGGILLAEQYF.

The chain joins TRBV15 to TRBJ2-5, with 11 bases that match TRBD2. This CDR3 spans 15 amino acids. Germline CDR1 and CDR2: LNHNV and YYDKDF (reference sequence). V was clipped by 9 bases and J by 7 bases; unmatched bases: 13. CDR3 DNA: TGTGCCACGCTGACTAGCGGGATCGCAGGGGGGACCCAGTACTTC. This gives the protein CATLTSGIAGGTQYF.

This clone was observed a handful of times. This chain uses TRBV5-4 with TRBJ1-1, with TRBD1 as a possible D gene (5 bases). Germline lookup yields CDR1 SGHNT and CDR2 YYREEE (reference sequence). Trimming took off 0 bases at V and 1 base at J, with 13 bases between the two ends. The CDR3 totals 16 residues. The CDR3: CASSLAGKGSNTEAFF. The CDR3 bases are TGTGCCAGCAGCTTGGCCGGAAAGGGGTCGAACACTGAAGCTTTCTTT.

This chain links TRBV6-6 with TRBJ2-5; TRBD1 matches at 10 bases. Germline trimming cut 6 bases from V and 4 bases from J; bases unmatched to any gene: 2. This CDR3 has 13 residues. From germline, CDR1 is MNHNY and CDR2 SVGAGI (reference sequence). The CDR3 spells CASSRTGGETQYF. The CDR3 coding sequence is TGTGCCAGCAGCCGGACAGGGGGAGAGACCCAGTACTTC.

This chain uses TRBV28 with TRBJ2-7, with D perhaps assigned TRBD1 or TRBD2 (5 bases each). With 10 bases removed from V and 5 bases from J, the gap between germline ends came to 18 bases. The CDR3 covers 13 residues. CDR1 is MDHEN and CDR2 is SYDVKM in the germline V gene. CDR3 bases: TGTGCCACTCGGGGCCAAGAGCTCAACGAGCAGTACTTC. This sequence encodes CATRGQELNEQYF. The full variable domain, in which reference TRBV28 and TRBJ2-7 provide the parts outside the CDR3, is DVKVTQSSRYLVKRTGEKVFLECVQDMDHENMFWYRQDPGLGLRLIYFSYDVKMKEKGDIPEGYSVSREKKERFSLILESASTNQTSMYLCATRGQELNEQYFGPGTRLTVT.

The gene calls are TRBV28 and TRBJ2-2; 11 nucleotides line up with TRBD2. V dropped 4 bases and J dropped 3; count of bases not matched to a gene: 7. The CDR3 spans 17 residues. Germline CDR1 and CDR2: MDHEN and SYDVKM. The CDR3 loop reads CASSSPGLADYTGELFF. The CDR3 region has the DNA TGTGCCAGCAGTTCCCCGGGACTAGCGGATTACACCGGGGAGCTGTTTTTT.

J is TRBJ2-1 and V is TRBV6-5; perhaps TRBD2 as D (5 bases). This CDR3 region has 13 residues. Germline V gene lookup returns CDR1 MNHEY and CDR2 SVGAGI. The ends were cut back, 2 bases at V and 6 bases at J, with 8 bases in the middle. The CDR3 loop reads CASSYLGGNEQFF. CDR3 nucleotide sequence: TGTGCCAGCAGTTACCTTGGAGGCAATGAGCAGTTCTTC.

The chain is built from TRBV6-1 and TRBJ2-7; 9 bases line up with TRBD1. J gave up 3 bases and V 4 bases, and 4 bases lay outside the gene matches. Looked up from germline, CDR1 is MNHNS and CDR2 is SASEGT. CDR3 length equals 14 residues. The DNA of the CDR3 is TGTGCCAGCAGTGTGGGACAGGGTCACTACGAGCAGTACTTC. It translates to CASSVGQGHYEQYF.

The chain employs TRBV2 and TRBJ2-7; 7 nucleotides match TRBD1. Germline lookup yields CDR1 SNHLY and CDR2 FYNNEI. V trimming: 5 bases; J trimming: 3 bases; junction bases outside the gene matches: 7. The CDR3 totals 14 residues. The CDR3: CASSMTGTFYEQYF. The CDR3 region has the DNA TGTGCCAGCAGTATGACAGGGACCTTCTACGAGCAGTACTTC.

The J gene is TRBJ1-1, the V gene TRBV6-6; 7 bases line up with TRBD1. V dropped 5 bases and J dropped 7; count of bases not matched to a gene: 10. The CDR3 length is 14 residues. Germline V gene data show CDR1 as MNHNY and CDR2 as SVGAGI (reference sequence). CDR3 sequence (DNA): TGTGCCAGCAGTGCTCCGGGACAGCGACTTGAAGCTTTCTTT. This codes for CASSAPGQRLEAFF.

This clone was detected only a few times. J is TRBJ1-1 and V is TRBV28, with D possibly TRBD1 on 6 matching bases. The CDR3 is 16 residues long. Germline CDR1 is MDHEN and CDR2 is SYDVKM. With 6 bases removed from V and 3 bases from J, the gap between germline ends came to 20 bases. Here the CDR3 reads CASSPSLGRGDTEAFF. The CDR3 region has the DNA TGTGCCAGCAGCCCTAGTTTGGGGAGGGGGGACACTGAAGCTTTCTTT.

This clone was counted only a few times. V and J are TRBV2 and TRBJ1-3; D unclear. Trimming took 3 bases from V and 4 from J, leaving 13 bases between them. This CDR3 has 15 amino acids. CDR1 is SNHLY, CDR2 FYNNEI, per germline. CDR3 region: CASSDRRFGGNTIYF. For the CDR3, the DNA is TGTGCCAGCAGTGATCGCAGGTTCGGAGGAAACACCATATATTTT.

The chain has TRBV28 and TRBJ2-1, with D possibly being TRBD2 (7 bases). This CDR3 has 15 amino acids. Germline CDR1 is MDHEN and CDR2 is SYDVKM. Trimming removed 4 bases from V and 5 bases from J, with 15 bases in between. The CDR3 loop is CASSSAGAGDNEQFF. In nucleotides, the CDR3 is TGTGCCAGCAGTTCCGCGGGGGCGGGGGACAATGAGCAGTTCTTC.

The chain is built from TRBV30 and TRBJ2-4; the D gene is possibly TRBD2 (6 bases). The germline V and J ends were trimmed by 5 bases and 3 bases, with 14 bases remaining between them. Per germline, CDR1 GTSNPN and CDR2 SVGIG (reference sequence). The CDR3 length is 14 residues. CDR3 residues: CAWGPRESKNIQYF. The DNA for the CDR3 is TGTGCCTGGGGCCCTCGGGAGAGCAAAAACATTCAGTACTTC.

The V gene is TRBV18, the J gene TRBJ2-3; a possible D gene is TRBD1 (6 bases). Trimming shortened V by 4 bases and J by 2 bases, and 16 bases separated the two germline ends. Germline values: CDR1 KGHSH, CDR2 LQKENI. The CDR3 sequence is 16 residues long. The CDR3 loop is CASSRNPQGYTDTQYF. In DNA, the CDR3 is TGTGCCAGCTCACGTAATCCACAGGGTTACACAGATACGCAGTATTTT.

The chain couples TRBV6-1 to TRBJ2-6; D unresolved. CDR1 MNHNS and CDR2 SASEGT come from the germline V gene. The CDR3 runs to 17 residues. V was trimmed by 0 bases and J by 0 bases, leaving 9 bases between them. The DNA of the CDR3 is TGTGCCAGCAGTGAAGCTATATGGGGCTCTGGGGCCAACGTCCTGACTTTC. Translating gives CASSEAIWGSGANVLTF.

The chain carries TRBV9 and TRBJ1-1, with D uncertain. V was trimmed by 0 bases and J by 2 bases, leaving 8 bases between them. The CDR3 sequence is 14 residues long. Germline-derived CDR1 and CDR2 are SGDLS and YYNGEE. The CDR3 loop is CASSVGLANTEAFF. As DNA, the CDR3 is TGTGCCAGCAGCGTAGGATTGGCAAACACTGAAGCTTTCTTT.

The V gene is TRBV4-1, the J gene TRBJ2-3; a possible D gene is TRBD1 (6 bases). Trimming removed 7 bases from V and 6 bases from J, with 14 bases in between. Germline CDR1 MGHRA, CDR2 YSYEKL. This CDR3 is built from 13 residues. CDR3 protein: CASTPQGADTQYF. In DNA form, the CDR3 reads TGCGCCAGCACCCCACAGGGTGCCGATACGCAGTATTTT.

The chain carries TRBV7-3 and TRBJ2-1; D perhaps matches TRBD2 (6 bases). The germline gives CDR1 SGHTA, CDR2 FQGTGA. Trimming removed 9 bases at V and 1 base at J, with 19 bases between. The CDR3 is 16 residues long. In DNA, the CDR3 is TGTGCCAGTAAACGAACGAGCGGAGGGTCCTACAATGAGCAGTTCTTC. Translation gives CASKRTSGGSYNEQFF.

The V and J genes are TRBV10-1 and TRBJ2-5; D is unresolved. Trimming removed 5 bases from V and 2 bases from J, with 12 bases in between. This CDR3 has 14 amino acids. CDR1 is WNHNN, CDR2 SYGVQD, per germline (reference sequence). In DNA form, the CDR3 reads TGCGCCAGCAGTCCGGGTGGTGGTCAAGAGACCCAGTACTTC. Its protein is CASSPGGGQETQYF.

The CDR3 sequence: CASSRGRGTYEQYF. As DNA, the CDR3 is TGTGCCAGCTCAAGAGGCAGAGGGACCTACGAGCAGTACTTC. The genes are TRBV18 and TRBJ2-7; a possible D gene is TRBD2 (5 bases). Germline CDR1 KGHSH, CDR2 LQKENI. CDR3 length: 14 amino acids. The V end was cut by 5 bases, the J end by 2 bases, with 13 bases between.